The rows below give T cell receptor beta chains drawn from one sample of a study of cytomegalovirus exposure and HLA in healthy donors. Profiled with immunoSEQ multiplex PCR; TCRdb holds only in-frame clones, not every one. The sample records over 150,000 clones, around 75% being singletons. The material sequenced was PBMCs. Receptors were obtained from a male donor in good health and CMV-seronegative. The CDR3 runs from the conserved cysteine through the conserved F or W. D genes are given only for firm matches. Size is omitted from some rows. Given values are once, few, many or a class for expanded clones.

CDR3 length	V gene	J gene	D gene	clone size	CDR3 protein	CDR3 DNA
14	TRBV7-6	TRBJ2-7	NA	NA	CASSLADSHYEQYF	TGTGCCAGCAGCTTAGCGGACAGCCATTACGAGCAGTACTTC
14	TRBV19	TRBJ1-2	TRBD1	NA	CASSPRQGPRGYTF	TGTGCCAGTAGTCCCCGACAGGGACCGAGGGGCTACACCTTC
14	TRBV19	TRBJ2-7	TRBD2	few	CASSSGTSGYEQYF	TGTGCCAGTAGTTCCGGGACTAGCGGGTACGAGCAGTACTTC
15	TRBV5-8	TRBJ1-4	TRBD1	once	CASSLWGQGAEKLFF	TGTGCCAGCAGCTTATGGGGACAGGGGGCTGAAAAACTGTTTTTT
13	TRBV6-5	TRBJ1-1	TRBD1	NA	CASSRDSNTEAFF	TGTGCCAGCAGTCGGGACAGCAACACTGAAGCTTTCTTT
14	TRBV9	TRBJ2-1	NA	NA	CASSVATSMNEQFF	TGTGCCAGCAGCGTAGCTACTAGTATGAATGAGCAGTTCTTC
15	TRBV5-1	TRBJ2-7	NA	NA	CASSPSAGFVYEQYF	TGCGCCAGCAGTCCGTCCGCCGGGTTCGTGTACGAGCAGTACTTC
16	TRBV4-1	TRBJ2-2	NA	NA	CASSQLPGGNTGELFF	TGCGCCAGCAGCCAATTGCCGGGGGGCAACACCGGGGAGCTGTTTTTT
11	TRBV2	TRBJ1-1	NA	once	CASSPRLYAFF	TGTGCCAGCAGCCCCAGGCTGTACGCTTTCTTT
14	TRBV5-4	TRBJ1-1	TRBD1	NA	CASSLEQGDTEAFF	TGTGCCAGCAGCTTGGAACAGGGGGACACTGAAGCTTTCTTT
17	TRBV5-1	TRBJ1-6	NA	NA	CASSLDVAGTIGSPLHF	TGCGCCAGCAGCTTGGACGTCGCGGGGACTATAGGTTCACCCCTCCACTTT
14	TRBV2	TRBJ1-1	NA	NA	CASSENGAKTEAFF	TGTGCCAGCAGTGAAAATGGGGCCAAGACTGAAGCTTTCTTT
16	TRBV5-6	TRBJ1-5	NA	NA	CASSLGNAWADQPQHF	TGTGCCAGCAGCTTGGGTAATGCTTGGGCCGATCAGCCCCAGCATTTT
18	TRBV5-1	TRBJ2-1	TRBD2	NA	CASSSWDSGLAGEGEQFF	TGCGCCAGCAGCTCTTGGGACAGTGGACTAGCGGGGGAAGGTGAGCAGTTCTTC
16	TRBV2	TRBJ1-5	NA	NA	CASRLQGSGSNQPQHF	TGTGCCAGCCGTCTACAGGGATCAGGCAGCAATCAGCCCCAGCATTTT
15	TRBV4-3	TRBJ2-2	NA	NA	CASSQGGLPPGELFF	TGCGCCAGCAGCCAAGGGGGGCTACCACCCGGGGAGCTGTTTTTT
14	TRBV9	TRBJ2-2	NA	NA	CASSVSTAAGELFF	TGTGCCAGCAGCGTATCCACGGCGGCCGGGGAGCTGTTTTTT
16	TRBV5-6	TRBJ2-7	NA	NA	CASSLASAYNSYEQYF	TGTGCCAGCAGCTTGGCAAGCGCTTATAACTCCTACGAGCAGTACTTC
15	TRBV15	TRBJ2-5	NA	NA	CATSRDPAYQETQYF	TGTGCCACCAGCAGAGATCCCGCGTACCAAGAGACCCAGTACTTC
15	TRBV11-1	TRBJ1-1	NA	NA	CASRFQGLTNTEAFF	TGTGCCAGCAGGTTTCAGGGACTGACGAACACTGAAGCTTTCTTT
8	TRBV12-2	TRBJ2-7	NA	NA	CASRHHIF	TGTGCAAGTCGCCACCACATTTTC
16	TRBV9	TRBJ2-7	TRBD2	NA	CASSVSGSGLSYEQYF	TGTGCCAGCAGCGTATCGGGTAGCGGGCTGTCCTACGAGCAGTACTTC
12	TRBV5-1	TRBJ2-7	TRBD1	NA	CASRRTGEEQYF	TGCGCCAGCCGAAGGACAGGGGAAGAGCAGTACTTC
15	TRBV6-1	TRBJ1-6	NA	NA	CASSEEDKINSPLHF	TGTGCCAGCAGCGAAGAGGACAAGATAAATTCACCCCTCCACTTT
13	TRBV5-8	TRBJ2-1	TRBD2	few	CASRRLAWDEQFF	TGTGCCAGCAGGCGACTAGCGTGGGATGAGCAGTTCTTC
11	TRBV7-9	TRBJ1-1	NA	few	CASSFPFEAFF	TGTGCCAGCAGCTTCCCTTTTGAAGCTTTCTTT
15	TRBV7-3	TRBJ2-1	TRBD2	once	CASSLTGGPGNEQFF	TGTGCCAGCAGCTTAACGGGAGGGCCGGGTAATGAGCAGTTCTTC
16	TRBV12-5	TRBJ2-2	NA	NA	CASGPGDRLNTGELFF	TGTGCTAGTGGCCCGGGCGACAGGCTGAACACCGGGGAGCTGTTTTTT
13	TRBV6-1	TRBJ2-1	TRBD1	NA	CASQRQGWNEQFF	TGTGCCAGCCAGCGACAGGGATGGAATGAGCAGTTCTTC
13	TRBV4-1	TRBJ1-5	NA	NA	CASSQAGSQPQHF	TGCGCCAGCAGCCAAGCGGGGAGTCAGCCCCAGCATTTT
14	TRBV4-2	TRBJ2-7	TRBD2	NA	CASSRAGGPREQYF	TGTGCCAGCAGCCGAGCGGGAGGGCCCCGCGAGCAGTACTTC
12	TRBV6-1	TRBJ1-1	NA	NA	CASSWNRAEAFF	TGTGCCAGCAGTTGGAACAGGGCTGAAGCTTTCTTT
16	TRBV19	TRBJ1-1	TRBD1	NA	CASSMTEGALNTEAFF	TGTGCCAGTAGTATGACCGAGGGGGCTCTGAACACTGAAGCTTTCTTT
14	TRBV18	TRBJ1-5	NA	NA	CASSPQADNQPQHF	TGTGCCAGCTCACCGCAGGCTGACAATCAGCCCCAGCATTTT
15	TRBV5-6	TRBJ1-2	TRBD1	few	CASSFVDRAEGGYTF	TGTGCCAGCAGCTTCGTGGACAGGGCCGAGGGGGGCTACACCTTC
14	TRBV7-9	TRBJ1-1	NA	few	CASSPEGGNTEAFF	TGTGCCAGCAGCCCCGAAGGGGGGAACACTGAAGCTTTCTTT
16	TRBV18	TRBJ2-2	TRBD2	NA	CASSPWTSGNTGELFF	TGTGCCAGCTCACCATGGACTAGCGGGAACACCGGGGAGCTGTTTTTT
12	TRBV11-1	TRBJ1-4	NA	NA	CASRGGSEKLFF	TGTGCCAGCAGGGGAGGGTCTGAAAAACTGTTTTTT
15	TRBV4-2	TRBJ2-3	TRBD2	NA	CASSQGAGDTDTQYF	TGTGCCAGCAGCCAAGGGGCGGGGGACACAGATACGCAGTATTTT
13	TRBV14	TRBJ1-1	NA	NA	CASSRRQDTEAFF	TGTGCCAGCAGCCGCAGACAGGACACTGAAGCTTTCTTT
16	TRBV6-5	TRBJ1-1	NA	NA	CASSYSSRGVNTEAFF	TGTGCCAGCAGTTACTCCTCGCGAGGCGTGAACACTGAAGCTTTCTTT
13	TRBV7-2	TRBJ1-1	NA	few	CASSANLGTTAFF	TGTGCCAGCAGTGCCAACCTGGGGACTACAGCTTTCTTT
11	TRBV6-6	TRBJ2-7	NA	NA	CASSNGWEQYF	TGTGCCAGCAGCAACGGGTGGGAGCAGTACTTC
15	TRBV7-6	TRBJ1-3	NA	few	CASSFSLGEGNTIYF	TGTGCCAGCAGCTTTTCACTTGGGGAGGGAAACACCATATATTTT
14	TRBV7-3	TRBJ1-1	NA	NA	CASSLRQSNTEAFF	TGTGCCAGCAGCTTGCGGCAGTCGAACACTGAAGCTTTCTTT
14	TRBV5-1	TRBJ1-3	TRBD1	few	CASSRDRVGNTIYF	TGCGCCAGCAGCCGGGACAGGGTTGGAAACACCATATATTTT
14	TRBV28	TRBJ2-7	TRBD1	NA	CASSPTGGLIEQYF	TGTGCCAGCAGTCCCACAGGGGGGTTAATCGAGCAGTACTTC
11	TRBV6-1	TRBJ2-7	NA	once	CASSGRYEQYF	TGTGCCAGCTCTGGGAGATACGAGCAGTACTTC
13	TRBV25-1	TRBJ2-3	NA	NA	CASTRAGTDTQYF	TGTGCCAGCACGAGAGCGGGCACAGATACGCAGTATTTT
13	TRBV5-1	TRBJ2-7	TRBD1	NA	CASSLGQGFEQYF	TGCGCCAGCAGCTTGGGACAGGGGTTCGAGCAGTACTTC
13	TRBV27	TRBJ1-1	TRBD1	NA	CASSLAGTGGEVF	TGTGCCAGCAGTCTCGCAGGGACAGGGGGAGAGGTCTTT
14	TRBV7-6	TRBJ1-1	NA	NA	CASSLMTGVTEAFF	TGTGCCAGCAGCCTTATGACAGGTGTAACTGAAGCTTTCTTT
15	TRBV6-5	TRBJ1-5	NA	NA	CASRPHRDTNQPQHF	TGTGCCAGCAGACCACACCGGGACACTAATCAGCCCCAGCATTTT